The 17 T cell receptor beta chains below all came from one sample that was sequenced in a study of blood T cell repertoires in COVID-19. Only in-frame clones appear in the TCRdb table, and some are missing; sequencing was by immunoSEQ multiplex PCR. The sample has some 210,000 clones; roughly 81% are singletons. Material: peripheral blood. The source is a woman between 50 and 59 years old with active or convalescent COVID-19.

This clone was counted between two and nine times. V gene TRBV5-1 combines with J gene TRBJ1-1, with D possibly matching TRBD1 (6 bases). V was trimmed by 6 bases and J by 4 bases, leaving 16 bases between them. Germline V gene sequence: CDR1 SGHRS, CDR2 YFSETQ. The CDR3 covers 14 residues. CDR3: CASNPGGLSTEAFF. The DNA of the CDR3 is TGCGCCAGCAACCCCGGGGGGCTGAGCACTGAAGCTTTCTTT.

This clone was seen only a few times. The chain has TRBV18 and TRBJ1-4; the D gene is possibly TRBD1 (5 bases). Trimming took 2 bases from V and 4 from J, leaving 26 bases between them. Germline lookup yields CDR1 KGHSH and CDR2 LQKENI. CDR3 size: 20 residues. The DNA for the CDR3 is TGTGCCAGCTCACCAACAACCCACAGGTTAGGAAGGGCGGATAATGAAAAACTGTTTTTT. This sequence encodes CASSPTTHRLGRADNEKLFF.

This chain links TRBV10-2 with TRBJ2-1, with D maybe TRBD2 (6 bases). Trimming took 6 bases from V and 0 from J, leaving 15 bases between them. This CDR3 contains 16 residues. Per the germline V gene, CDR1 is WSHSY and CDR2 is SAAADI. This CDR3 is CASRATSSYSYNEQFF. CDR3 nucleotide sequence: TGCGCCAGCAGAGCCACTAGCTCCTACTCCTACAATGAGCAGTTCTTC.

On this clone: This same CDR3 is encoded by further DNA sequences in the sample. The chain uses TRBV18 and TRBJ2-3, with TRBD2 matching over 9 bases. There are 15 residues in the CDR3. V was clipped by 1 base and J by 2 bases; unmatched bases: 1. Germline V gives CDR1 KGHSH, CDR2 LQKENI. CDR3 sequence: CASSPLAGATDTQYF. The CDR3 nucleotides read TGTGCCAGCTCACCACTAGCGGGGGCCACAGATACGCAGTATTTT. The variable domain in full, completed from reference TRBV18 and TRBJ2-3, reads NAGVMQNPRHLVRRRGQEARLRCSPMKGHSHVYWYRQLPEEGLKFMVYLQKENIIDESGMPKERFSAEFPKEGPSILRIQQVVRGDSAAYFCASSPLAGATDTQYFGPGTRLTVL.

Here the CDR3 reads CASILGQGRDTQYF. DNA of the CDR3: TGTGCCAGCATCTTAGGGCAGGGTCGAGATACGCAGTATTTT. The V gene is TRBV28, the J gene TRBJ2-3; tentative D call: TRBD1 (5 bases). Between the trimmed V and J ends, which lost 7 bases and 5 bases, there was a span of 16 bases. CDR1 is MDHEN, CDR2 SYDVKM, per germline. CDR3 length equals 14 residues.

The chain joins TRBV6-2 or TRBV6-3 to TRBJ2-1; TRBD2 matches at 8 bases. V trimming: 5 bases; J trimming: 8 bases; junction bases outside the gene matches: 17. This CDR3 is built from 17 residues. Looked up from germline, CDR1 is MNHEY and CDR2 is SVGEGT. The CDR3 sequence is CASSDRGAGTSSHEQFF. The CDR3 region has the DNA TGTGCCAGCAGTGATCGGGGGGCCGGGACTAGTAGCCATGAGCAGTTCTTC.

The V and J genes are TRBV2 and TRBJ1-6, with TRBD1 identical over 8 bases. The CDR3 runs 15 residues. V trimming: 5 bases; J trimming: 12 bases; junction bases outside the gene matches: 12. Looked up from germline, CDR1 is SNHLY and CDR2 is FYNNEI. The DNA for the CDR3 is TGTGCCAGCAGTTCTACTCCGGGACAGGTCCGACCCCTCCACTTT. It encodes CASSSTPGQVRPLHF.

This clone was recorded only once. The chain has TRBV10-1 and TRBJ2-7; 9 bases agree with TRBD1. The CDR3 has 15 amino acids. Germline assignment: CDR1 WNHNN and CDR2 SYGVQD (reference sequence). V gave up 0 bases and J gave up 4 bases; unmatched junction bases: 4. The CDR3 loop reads CASSESGTGRYEQYF. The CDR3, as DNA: TGCGCCAGCAGTGAGTCCGGGACAGGGAGATACGAGCAGTACTTC.

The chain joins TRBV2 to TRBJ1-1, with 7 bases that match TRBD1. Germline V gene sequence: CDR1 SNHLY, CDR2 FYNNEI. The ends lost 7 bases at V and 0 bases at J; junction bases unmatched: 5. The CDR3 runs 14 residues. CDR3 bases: TGTGCCAGCATCCCGGGACAGATGAACACTGAAGCTTTCTTT. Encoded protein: CASIPGQMNTEAFF.

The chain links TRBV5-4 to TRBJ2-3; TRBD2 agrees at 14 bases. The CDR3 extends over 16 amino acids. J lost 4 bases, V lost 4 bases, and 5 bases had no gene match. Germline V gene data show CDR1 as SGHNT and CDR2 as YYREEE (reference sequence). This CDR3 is CASSRGLAGVADTQYF. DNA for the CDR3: TGTGCCAGCAGCCGGGGACTAGCGGGAGTTGCAGATACGCAGTATTTT.

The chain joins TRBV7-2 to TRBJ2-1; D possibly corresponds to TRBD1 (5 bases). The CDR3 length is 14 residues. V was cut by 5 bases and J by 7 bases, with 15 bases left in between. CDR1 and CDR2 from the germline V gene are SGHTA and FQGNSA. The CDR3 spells CASSPGQSENEQFF. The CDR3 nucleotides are TGTGCCAGCAGCCCCGGACAAAGTGAGAATGAGCAGTTCTTC.

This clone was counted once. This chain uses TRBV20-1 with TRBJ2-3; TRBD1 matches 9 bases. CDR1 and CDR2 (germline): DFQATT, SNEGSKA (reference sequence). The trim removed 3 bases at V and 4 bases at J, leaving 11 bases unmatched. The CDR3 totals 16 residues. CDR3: CSASKRDREGADTQYF. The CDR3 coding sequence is TGCAGTGCTAGTAAGCGGGACAGGGAGGGAGCAGATACGCAGTATTTT.

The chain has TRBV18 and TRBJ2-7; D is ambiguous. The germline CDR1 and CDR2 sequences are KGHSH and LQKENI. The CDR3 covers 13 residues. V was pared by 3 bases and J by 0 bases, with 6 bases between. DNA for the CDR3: TGTGCCAGCTCACCGCCTAGCTCCTACGAGCAGTACGTC. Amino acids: CASSPPSSYEQYV.

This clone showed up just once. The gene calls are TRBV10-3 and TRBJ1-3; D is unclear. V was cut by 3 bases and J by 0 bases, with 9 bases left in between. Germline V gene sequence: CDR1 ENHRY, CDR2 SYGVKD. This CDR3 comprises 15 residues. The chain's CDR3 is CAISDRTTSGNTIYF. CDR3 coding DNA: TGTGCCATCAGTGACAGGACTACCTCTGGAAACACCATATATTTT.

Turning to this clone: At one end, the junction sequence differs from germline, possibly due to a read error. CDR3 coding DNA: TGTGCCAGCAGCGAAGGACAGGGGGCGCATGGCTACACCTTC. Protein product: CASSEGQGAHGYTF. The gene calls are TRBV2 and TRBJ1-2, with 11 bases identical to TRBD1. The CDR3 is made up of 14 amino acids. CDR1 and CDR2 from the germline V gene are SNHLY and FYNNEI.

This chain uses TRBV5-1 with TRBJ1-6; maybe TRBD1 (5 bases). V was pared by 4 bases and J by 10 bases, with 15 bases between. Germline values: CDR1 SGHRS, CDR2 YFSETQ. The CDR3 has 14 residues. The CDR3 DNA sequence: TGCGCCAGCAGCGCACGGACAAGTTACTCACCCCTCCACTTT. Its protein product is CASSARTSYSPLHF. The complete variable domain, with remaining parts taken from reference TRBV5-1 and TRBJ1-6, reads KAGVTQTPRYLIKTRGQQVTLSCSPISGHRSVSWYQQTPGQGLQFLFEYFSETQRNKGNFPGRFSGRQFSNSRSEMNVSTLELGDSALYLCASSARTSYSPLHFGNGTRLTVT.

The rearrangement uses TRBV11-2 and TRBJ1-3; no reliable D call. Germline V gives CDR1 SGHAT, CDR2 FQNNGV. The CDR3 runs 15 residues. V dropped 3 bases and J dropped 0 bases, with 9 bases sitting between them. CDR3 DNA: TGTGCCAGCAGCTTTGTTCCGAGCTCTGGAAACACCATATATTTT. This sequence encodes CASSFVPSSGNTIYF.